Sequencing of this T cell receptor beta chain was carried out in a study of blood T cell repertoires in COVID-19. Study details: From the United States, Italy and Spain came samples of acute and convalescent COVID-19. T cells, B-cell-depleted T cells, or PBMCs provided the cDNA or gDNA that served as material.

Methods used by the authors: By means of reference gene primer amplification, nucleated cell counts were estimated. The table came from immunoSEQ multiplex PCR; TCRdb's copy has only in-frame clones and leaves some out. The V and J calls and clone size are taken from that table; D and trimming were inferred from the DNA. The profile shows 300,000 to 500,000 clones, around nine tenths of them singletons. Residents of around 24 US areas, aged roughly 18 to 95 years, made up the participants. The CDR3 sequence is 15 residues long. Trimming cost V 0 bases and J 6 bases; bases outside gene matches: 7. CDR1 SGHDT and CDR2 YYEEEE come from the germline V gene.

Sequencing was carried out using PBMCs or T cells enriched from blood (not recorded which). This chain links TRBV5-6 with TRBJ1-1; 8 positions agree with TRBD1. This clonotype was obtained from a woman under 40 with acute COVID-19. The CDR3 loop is CASSLGWTGSPEAFF. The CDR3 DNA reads TGTGCCAGCAGCTTGGGTTGGACAGGGTCTCCTGAAGCTTTCTTT.